These 2 T cell receptor beta chains came from one sample sequenced in a study of T cell responses to AZD1222 COVID-19 vaccine. Assay: immunoSEQ multiplex PCR; the TCRdb copy retains only in-frame clones and omits some. The sample lists roughly 86,000 clones, 85% occurring once. Material: peripheral blood, obtained 28 days after the second AZD1222 dose. These receptors were taken from an adult who received the AZD1222 COVID-19 vaccine.

The V call is TRBV4-1, the J call TRBJ1-1; the D is unclear. Trimming removed 1 base at V and 1 base at J, with 10 bases between. Per germline, CDR1 MGHRA and CDR2 YSYEKL. The CDR3 covers 15 residues. The CDR3 nucleotides are TGCGCCAGCAGCCAAGGGGCTACCACGAACACTGAAGCTTTCTTT. It is translated as CASSQGATTNTEAFF.

The chain couples TRBV3-1 (or the pseudogene TRBV3-2) to TRBJ2-3; D is possibly TRBD2 (6 bases). The germline gives CDR1 LGHDT, CDR2 YNNKEL (reference sequence). V lost 1 base, J lost 4 bases, and 9 bases lay in between. CDR3 size: 14 residues. CDR3 in amino acids: CASSQGAGADTQYF. CDR3 DNA sequence: TGTGCCAGCAGCCAAGGAGCGGGCGCAGATACGCAGTATTTT.